This T cell receptor (beta chain) comes out of a study of T cells in Graves' hyperthyroidism and ophthalmopathy. On the study more broadly: It was at initial diagnosis, before any treatment, that peripheral blood was collected.

Germline V gene data show CDR1 as LNHNV and CDR2 as YYDKDF (reference sequence). The CDR3 spans 13 residues. RNA transcripts served as the template for amplifying TCR beta CDR3 regions. Using the HTBI primer set, a first-round RT-PCR was run on the TCR CDR3. TCRdb independently ran MiXCR on the multiplex PCR reads; one entry per CDR3 protein. The table shows approximately 620,000 distinct CDR3 sequences, with around 15% occurring only once. General study findings and limits: Using 13 V-J features, a model discriminated ophthalmopathy from stable hyperthyroidism. The model predicted ophthalmopathy a median roughly 6.5 months before onset.

Clinical symptoms, serum thyroxine, TRAb, thyroid ultrasound and orbital computed tomography informed diagnoses. This clonotype was seen a handful of times. As yet, its antigen is unknown. This sequence originates from a woman aged 40 to 50 with Graves' ophthalmopathy. Sequenced sample: blood. The V and J genes are TRBV15 and TRBJ2-3, with 9 nucleotides matching TRBD2. The CDR3 nucleotides are TGTGCAGCGGGGGGCGCTTCAACAGATACGCAGTATTTT. As protein: CAAGGASTDTQYF.